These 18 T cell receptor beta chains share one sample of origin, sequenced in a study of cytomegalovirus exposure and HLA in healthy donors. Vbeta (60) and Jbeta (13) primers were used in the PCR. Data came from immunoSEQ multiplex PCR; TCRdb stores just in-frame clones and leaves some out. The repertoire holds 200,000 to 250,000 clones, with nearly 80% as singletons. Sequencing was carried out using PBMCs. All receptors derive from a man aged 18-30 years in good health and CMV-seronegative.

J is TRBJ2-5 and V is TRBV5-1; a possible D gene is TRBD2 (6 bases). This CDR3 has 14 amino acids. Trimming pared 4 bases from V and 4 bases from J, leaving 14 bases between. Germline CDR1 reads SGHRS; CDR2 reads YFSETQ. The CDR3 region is CASSPGLLGETQYF. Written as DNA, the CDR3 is TGCGCCAGCAGCCCGGGACTCCTGGGAGAGACCCAGTACTTC.

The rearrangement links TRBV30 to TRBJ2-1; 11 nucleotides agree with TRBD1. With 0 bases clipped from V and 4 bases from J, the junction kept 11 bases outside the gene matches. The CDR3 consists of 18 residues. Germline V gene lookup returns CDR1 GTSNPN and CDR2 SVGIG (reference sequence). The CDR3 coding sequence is TGTGCCTGGAGTGTACCTCGGCGGGGGACAGGGGGGTACAATGAGCAGTTCTTC. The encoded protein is CAWSVPRRGTGGYNEQFF. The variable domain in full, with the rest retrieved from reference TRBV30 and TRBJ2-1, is SQTIHQWPATLVQPVGSPLSLECTVEGTSNPNLYWYRQAAGRGLQLLFYSVGIGQISSEVPQNLSASRPQDRQFILSSKKLLLSDSGFYLCAWSVPRRGTGGYNEQFFGPGTRLTVL.

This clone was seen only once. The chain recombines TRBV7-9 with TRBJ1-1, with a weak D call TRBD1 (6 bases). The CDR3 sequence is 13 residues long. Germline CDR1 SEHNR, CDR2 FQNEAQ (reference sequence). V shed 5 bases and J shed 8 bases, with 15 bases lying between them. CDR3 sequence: CASSAIGTNEAFF. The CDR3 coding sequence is TGTGCCAGCAGCGCGATCGGGACAAACGAAGCTTTCTTT.

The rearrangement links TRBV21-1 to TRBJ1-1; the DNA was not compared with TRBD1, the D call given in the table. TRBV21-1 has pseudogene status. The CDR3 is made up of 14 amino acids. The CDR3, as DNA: TGTGCCAGCGACGGGTACAGGGCGAACACTGAAGCTTTCTTT. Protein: CASDGYRANTEAFF.

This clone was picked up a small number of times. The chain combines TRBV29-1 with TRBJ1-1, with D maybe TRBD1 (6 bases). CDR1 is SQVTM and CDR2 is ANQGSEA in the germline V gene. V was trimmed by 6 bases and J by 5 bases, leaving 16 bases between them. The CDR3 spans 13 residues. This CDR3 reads CSVGARGFTEAFF. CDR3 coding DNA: TGCAGCGTGGGGGCCAGGGGATTTACTGAAGCTTTCTTT. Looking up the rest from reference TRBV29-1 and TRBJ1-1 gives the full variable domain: SAVISQKPSRDICQRGTSLTIQCQVDSQVTMMFWYRQQPGQSLTLIATANQGSEATYESGFVIDKFPISRPNLTFSTLTVSNMSPEDSSIYLCSVGARGFTEAFFGQGTRLTVV.

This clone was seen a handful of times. CDR3 coding DNA: TGTGCCAGTAGTATAGCGGGAACTGGGGCCAACGTCCTGACTTTC. Encoded protein: CASSIAGTGANVLTF. The genes are TRBV19 and TRBJ2-6; D is possibly TRBD2 (5 bases). This CDR3 region has 15 residues. CDR1 is LNHDA and CDR2 is SQIVND in the germline V gene (reference sequence). With 1 base removed from V and 2 bases from J, the gap between germline ends came to 6 bases.

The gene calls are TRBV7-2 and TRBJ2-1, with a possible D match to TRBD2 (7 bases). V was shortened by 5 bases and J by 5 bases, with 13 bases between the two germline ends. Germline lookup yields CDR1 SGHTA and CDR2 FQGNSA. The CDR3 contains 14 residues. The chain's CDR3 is CASSRGGQNNEQFF. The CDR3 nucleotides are TGTGCCAGCAGCCGCGGGGGCCAGAACAATGAGCAGTTCTTC.

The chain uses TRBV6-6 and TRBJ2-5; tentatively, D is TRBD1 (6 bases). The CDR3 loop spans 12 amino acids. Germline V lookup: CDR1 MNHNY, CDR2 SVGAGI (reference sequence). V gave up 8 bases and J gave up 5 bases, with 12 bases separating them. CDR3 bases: TGTGCCAGCGGGGGCGCGAGCGAGACCCAGTACTTC. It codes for CASGGASETQYF.

CDR3 amino acids: CASTEQVQETQYF. CDR3 in DNA: TGTGCCAGCACAGAACAGGTCCAAGAGACCCAGTACTTC. The V and J genes are TRBV6-1 and TRBJ2-5; the D gene is possibly TRBD1 (5 bases). Trimming removed 7 bases at V and 1 base at J, with 10 bases between. Germline-derived CDR1 and CDR2 are MNHNS and SASEGT. CDR3 length: 13 amino acids.

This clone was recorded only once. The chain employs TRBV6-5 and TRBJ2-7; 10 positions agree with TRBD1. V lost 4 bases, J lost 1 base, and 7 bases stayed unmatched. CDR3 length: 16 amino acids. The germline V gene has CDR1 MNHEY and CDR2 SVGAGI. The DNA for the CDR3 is TGTGCCAGCAGTTTCCCCCGGACAGGGGGTTCCTACGAGCAGTACTTC. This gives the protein CASSFPRTGGSYEQYF.

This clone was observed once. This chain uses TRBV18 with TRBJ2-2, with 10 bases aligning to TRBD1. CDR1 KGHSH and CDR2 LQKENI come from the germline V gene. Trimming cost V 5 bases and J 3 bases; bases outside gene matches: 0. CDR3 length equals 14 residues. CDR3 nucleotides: TGTGCCAGCTCAGACAGGGGGCACACCGGGGAGCTGTTTTTT. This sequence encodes CASSDRGHTGELFF.

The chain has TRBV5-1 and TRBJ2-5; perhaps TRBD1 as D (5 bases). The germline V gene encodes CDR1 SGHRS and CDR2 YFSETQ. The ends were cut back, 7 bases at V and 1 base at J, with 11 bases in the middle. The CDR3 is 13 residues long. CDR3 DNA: TGCGCCAGCCACAAGACAGTCCAAGAGACCCAGTACTTC. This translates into CASHKTVQETQYF.

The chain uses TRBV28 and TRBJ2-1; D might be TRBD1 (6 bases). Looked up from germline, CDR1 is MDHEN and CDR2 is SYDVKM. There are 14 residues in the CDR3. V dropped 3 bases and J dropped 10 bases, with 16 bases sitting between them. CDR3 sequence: CASSLTDRTGEQFF. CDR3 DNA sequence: TGTGCCAGCAGTTTGACGGACAGAACGGGGGAGCAGTTCTTC.

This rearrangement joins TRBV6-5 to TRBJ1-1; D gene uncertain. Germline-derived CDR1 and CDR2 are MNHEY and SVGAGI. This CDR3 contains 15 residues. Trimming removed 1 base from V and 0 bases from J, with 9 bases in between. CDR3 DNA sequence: TGTGCCAGCAGTTACTTTAACCGGGTGAACACTGAAGCTTTCTTT. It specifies CASSYFNRVNTEAFF.

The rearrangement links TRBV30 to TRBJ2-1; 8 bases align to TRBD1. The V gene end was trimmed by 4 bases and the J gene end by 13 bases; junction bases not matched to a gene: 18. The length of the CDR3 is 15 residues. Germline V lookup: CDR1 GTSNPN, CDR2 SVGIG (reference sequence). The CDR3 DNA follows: TGTGCCTGGACACTCCAGGGGGCCTCTGCTTTAGGCCAGTTCTTC. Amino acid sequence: CAWTLQGASALGQFF.

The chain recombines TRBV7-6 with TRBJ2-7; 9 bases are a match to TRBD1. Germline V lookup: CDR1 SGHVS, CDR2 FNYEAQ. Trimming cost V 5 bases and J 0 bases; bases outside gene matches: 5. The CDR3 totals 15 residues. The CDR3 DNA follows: TGTGCCAGCAGCCTGGGACAGGGAAGCTCCTACGAGCAGTACTTC. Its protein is CASSLGQGSSYEQYF.

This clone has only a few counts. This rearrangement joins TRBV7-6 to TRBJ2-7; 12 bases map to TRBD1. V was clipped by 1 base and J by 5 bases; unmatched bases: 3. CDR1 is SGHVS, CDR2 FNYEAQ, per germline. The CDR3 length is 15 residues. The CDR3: CASSLEGQGANEQYF. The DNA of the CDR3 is TGTGCCAGCAGCTTAGAGGGACAGGGGGCCAACGAGCAGTACTTC.

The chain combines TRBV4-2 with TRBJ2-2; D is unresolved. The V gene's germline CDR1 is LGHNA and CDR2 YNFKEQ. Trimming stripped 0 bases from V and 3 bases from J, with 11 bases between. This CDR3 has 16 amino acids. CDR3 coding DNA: TGTGCCAGCAGCCAAGATCGGTTGGAGTACACCGGGGAGCTGTTTTTT. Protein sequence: CASSQDRLEYTGELFF.